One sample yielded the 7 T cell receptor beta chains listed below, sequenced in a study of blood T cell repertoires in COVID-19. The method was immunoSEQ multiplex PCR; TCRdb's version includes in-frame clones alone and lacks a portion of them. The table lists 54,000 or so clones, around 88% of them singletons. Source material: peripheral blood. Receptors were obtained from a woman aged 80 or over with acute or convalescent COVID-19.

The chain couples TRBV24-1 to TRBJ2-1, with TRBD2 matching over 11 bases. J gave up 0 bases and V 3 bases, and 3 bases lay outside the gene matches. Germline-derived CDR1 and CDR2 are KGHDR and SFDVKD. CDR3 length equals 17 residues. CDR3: CATSDGTSGSSYNEQFF. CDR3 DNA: TGTGCCACCAGTGATGGGACTAGCGGAAGCTCCTACAATGAGCAGTTCTTC.

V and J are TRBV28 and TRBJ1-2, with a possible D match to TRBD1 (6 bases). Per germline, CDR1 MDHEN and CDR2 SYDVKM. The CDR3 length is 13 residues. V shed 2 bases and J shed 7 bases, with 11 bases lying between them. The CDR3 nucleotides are TGTGCCAGCAGTTTACCCCTGACAGGTGGCTACACCTTC. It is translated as CASSLPLTGGYTF.

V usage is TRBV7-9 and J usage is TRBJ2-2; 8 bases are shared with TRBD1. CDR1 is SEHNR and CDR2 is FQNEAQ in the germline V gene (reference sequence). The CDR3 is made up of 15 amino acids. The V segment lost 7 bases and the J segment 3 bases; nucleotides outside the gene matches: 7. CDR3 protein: CASTAGTGYTGELFF. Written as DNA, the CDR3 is TGTGCCAGCACCGCCGGGACAGGCTACACCGGGGAGCTGTTTTTT. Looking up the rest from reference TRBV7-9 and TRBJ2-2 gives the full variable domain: DTGVSQNPRHKITKRGQNVTFRCDPISEHNRLYWYRQTLGQGPEFLTYFQNEAQLEKSRLLSDRFSAERPKGSFSTLEIQRTEQGDSAMYLCASTAGTGYTGELFFGEGSRLTVL.

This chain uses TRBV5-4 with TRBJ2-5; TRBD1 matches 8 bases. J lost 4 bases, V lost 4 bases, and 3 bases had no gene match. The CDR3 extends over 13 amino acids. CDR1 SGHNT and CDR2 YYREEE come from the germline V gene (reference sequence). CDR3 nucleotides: TGTGCCAGCAGCCTGGGGACAGGAGAGACCCAGTACTTC. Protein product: CASSLGTGETQYF.

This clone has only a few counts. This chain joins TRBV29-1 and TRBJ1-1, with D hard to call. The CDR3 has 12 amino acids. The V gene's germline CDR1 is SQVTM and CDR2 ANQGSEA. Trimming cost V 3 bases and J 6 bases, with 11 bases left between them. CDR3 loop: CSVEFGRAEAFF. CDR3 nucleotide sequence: TGCAGCGTTGAGTTCGGGAGGGCTGAAGCTTTCTTT.

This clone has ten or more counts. CDR3 in DNA: TGTGCCAGCAGTGAAAGTTTGGACAGCCTCCAAGAGACCCAGTACTTC. Protein: CASSESLDSLQETQYF. The V gene is TRBV2, the J gene TRBJ2-5, with a tentative D call TRBD1 (6 bases). Trimming stripped 2 bases from V and 1 base from J, with 14 bases between. This CDR3 region has 16 residues. From germline, CDR1 is SNHLY and CDR2 FYNNEI.

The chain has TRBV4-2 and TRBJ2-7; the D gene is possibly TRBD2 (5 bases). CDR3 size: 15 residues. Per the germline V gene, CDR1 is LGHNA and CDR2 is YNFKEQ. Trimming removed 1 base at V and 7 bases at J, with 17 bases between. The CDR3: CASSQGPGGPAEQYF. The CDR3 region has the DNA TGTGCCAGCAGCCAAGGGCCAGGAGGACCGGCAGAGCAGTACTTC.